Listed below are T cell receptor beta chains from one sample, sequenced in a study of blood T cells in healthy people across ages. Each CDR3 protein gets one entry after TCRdb re-called the 5' RACE reads with MiXCR. This table holds approximately 2,000,000 distinct CDR3 sequences, about two fifths found once. Sequencing input: blood. Source of these receptors: a human donor in good health. The CDR3 runs from the conserved cysteine through the conserved F or W. D genes are given only for firm matches. Size values are once, few and many counts, or a class for expanded clones, and some rows have none.

d_gene: .
v_gene: TRBV3-1
j_gene: TRBJ1-5
abundance: .
CDR3aa: CASSHDPGVGPQHF
CDR3nt: TGTGCCAGCAGCCACGACCCAGGGGTTGGGCCCCAGCATTTT

d_gene: .
v_gene: TRBV12-3/TRBV12-4
j_gene: TRBJ1-1
abundance: .
CDR3aa: CASRFRGGTEAFF
CDR3nt: TGTGCCAGCAGATTTCGTGGGGGAACTGAAGCTTTCTTT

d_gene: .
v_gene: TRBV29-1
j_gene: TRBJ1-2
abundance: few
CDR3aa: CSVVLGGGYTF
CDR3nt: TGCAGCGTTGTGTTGGGAGGTGGCTACACCTTC

d_gene: TRBD2
v_gene: TRBV29-1
j_gene: TRBJ2-1
abundance: few
CDR3aa: CSVGPRLAGNEQFF
CDR3nt: TGCAGCGTGGGTCCCCGACTAGCGGGGAATGAGCAGTTCTTC

d_gene: TRBD1
v_gene: TRBV7-9
j_gene: TRBJ1-2
abundance: .
CDR3aa: CASSPTTGQGRYGYTF
CDR3nt: TGTGCCAGCAGCCCTACTACGGGACAGGGCCGCTATGGCTACACCTTC

d_gene: TRBD2
v_gene: TRBV7-2
j_gene: TRBJ2-1
abundance: .
CDR3aa: CASSWGAGVRGEQFF
CDR3nt: TGTGCCAGCAGCTGGGGAGCGGGGGTTCGGGGTGAGCAGTTCTTC

d_gene: TRBD2
v_gene: TRBV4-3
j_gene: TRBJ2-7
abundance: once
CDR3aa: CASSQVWEGNSYEQYF
CDR3nt: TGCGCCAGCAGCCAAGTTTGGGAGGGAAACTCCTACGAGCAGTACTTC

d_gene: .
v_gene: TRBV3-1
j_gene: TRBJ1-5
abundance: few
CDR3aa: CASSQDTGNQPQHF
CDR3nt: TGTGCCAGCAGCCAAGATACCGGCAATCAGCCCCAGCATTTT

d_gene: .
v_gene: TRBV4-1
j_gene: TRBJ2-1
abundance: many
CDR3aa: CASSPGLLSYNEQFF
CDR3nt: TGCGCCAGCAGCCCGGGACTCTTGTCCTACAATGAGCAGTTCTTC

d_gene: TRBD2
v_gene: TRBV3-1
j_gene: TRBJ2-2
abundance: few
CDR3aa: CASSQDSGSRTGELFF
CDR3nt: TGTGCCAGCAGCCAAGATAGCGGGTCGAGGACCGGGGAGCTGTTTTTT

d_gene: TRBD1
v_gene: TRBV6-5
j_gene: TRBJ1-4
abundance: few
CDR3aa: CASSRDSANEKLFF
CDR3nt: TGTGCCAGCAGTCGGGACAGCGCTAATGAAAAACTGTTTTTT

d_gene: TRBD2
v_gene: TRBV3-1
j_gene: TRBJ2-3
abundance: few
CDR3aa: CASSPDILLAGGTDTQYF
CDR3nt: TGTGCCAGCAGCCCCGACATACTACTAGCGGGGGGGACAGATACGCAGTATTTT

d_gene: .
v_gene: TRBV29-1
j_gene: TRBJ2-1
abundance: many
CDR3aa: CSVEIRAAHEQFF
CDR3nt: TGCAGCGTTGAAATTCGAGCGGCCCATGAGCAGTTCTTC